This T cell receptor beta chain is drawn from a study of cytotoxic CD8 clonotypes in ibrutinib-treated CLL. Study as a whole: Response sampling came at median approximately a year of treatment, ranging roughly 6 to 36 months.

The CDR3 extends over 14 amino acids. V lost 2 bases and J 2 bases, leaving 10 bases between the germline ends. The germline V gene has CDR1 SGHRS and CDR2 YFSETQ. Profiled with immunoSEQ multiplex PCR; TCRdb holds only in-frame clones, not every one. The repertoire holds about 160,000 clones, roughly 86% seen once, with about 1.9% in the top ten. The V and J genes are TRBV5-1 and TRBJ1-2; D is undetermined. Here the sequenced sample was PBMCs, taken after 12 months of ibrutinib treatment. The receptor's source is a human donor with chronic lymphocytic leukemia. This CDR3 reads CASSFTETNYGYTF. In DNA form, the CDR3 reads TGCGCCAGCAGCTTTACAGAGACCAACTATGGCTACACCTTC.